Many counts were recorded for the clone carrying this TCR beta chain. Its cognate antigen is unknown. This CDR3 contains 15 residues. Between the trimmed V and J ends, which lost 0 bases and 7 bases, there was a span of 16 bases. Per germline, CDR1 SGHKS and CDR2 YYEKEE (reference sequence). The sample is drawn from a study of post-analysis software for immune sequencing data. Study-level results: Controls showed significantly higher normalized Chao1 diversity than did multiple sclerosis patients. Comparison of patients with controls showed four or five TRBV segments more frequent in patients, TRBV5-6, TRBV5-1 and TRBV20-1 among them.

cDNA libraries for TCR beta contained unique molecular identifiers. Each CDR3 protein is one row after TCRdb ran MiXCR on the PCR reads. The table includes approximately 180,000 distinct CDR3 sequences, approximately 28% detected once. The V gene is TRBV5-5, the J gene TRBJ1-2; a weak D match, TRBD1 (6 bases). The sequencing sample was made of blood. This TCR was sampled from a girl between 10 and 17 years old with multiple sclerosis. The CDR3 here is CASSLAPGKGGGYTF. The DNA for the CDR3 is TGTGCCAGCAGCTTGGCCCCCGGGAAGGGGGGTGGCTACACCTTC.